What follows are 27 T cell receptor beta chains derived from one specimen sequenced in a study of blood T cells in healthy people across ages. PCR was performed a second time for 7 to 11 cycles using a sample-barcoded 5' primer and a J-beta primer mix. TCRdb reanalysed the 5' RACE reads using MiXCR and keeps one entry per CDR3 protein. This table has about 1.6 million distinct CDR3 sequences, roughly a third appearing once. Sequenced: blood. Receptor source: a young woman in good health.

The V and J genes are TRBV20-1 and TRBJ2-7; D possibly corresponds to TRBD2 (6 bases). The germline V gene has CDR1 DFQATT and CDR2 SNEGSKA (reference sequence). The CDR3 runs to 14 residues. Between the trimmed V and J ends, which lost 6 bases and 7 bases, there was a span of 22 bases. CDR3 nucleotides: TGCAGTGCGGAGACTAACGGAGGGATAGGAGAGCAGTACTTC. Encoded protein: CSAETNGGIGEQYF.

This clonotype occurred a few times. The V and J genes are TRBV27 and TRBJ1-5; D uncertain. V lost 5 bases, J lost 4 bases, and 12 bases lay in between. Per the germline V gene, CDR1 is MNHEY and CDR2 is SMNVEV (reference sequence). The CDR3 is 14 residues long. This chain's CDR3 is CASSPSSVNQPQHF. The CDR3, as DNA: TGTGCCAGCAGTCCCTCCTCGGTTAATCAGCCCCAGCATTTT.

CDR3 loop: CSARHWDRQETQYF. CDR3 nucleotide sequence: TGCAGTGCTAGACACTGGGACAGACAAGAGACCCAGTACTTC. The chain links TRBV20-1 to TRBJ2-5, with 7 bases lining up with TRBD1. Germline loops: CDR1 DFQATT, CDR2 SNEGSKA (reference sequence). The V gene end was trimmed by 2 bases and the J gene end by 2 bases; junction bases not matched to a gene: 5. The CDR3 runs to 14 residues.

This sequence joins TRBV9 and TRBJ1-2; D unclear. Germline CDR1 is SGDLS and CDR2 is YYNGEE. The CDR3 is 14 amino acids. Deletions cut 0 bases from V and 7 bases from J, with 13 bases between. The CDR3 region is CASSVAIESSGYTF. Here the CDR3 DNA reads TGTGCCAGCAGCGTAGCCATTGAATCCAGTGGCTACACCTTC. The whole variable domain, remainder taken from reference TRBV9 and TRBJ1-2, is DSGVTQTPKHLITATGQRVTLRCSPRSGDLSVYWYQQSLDQGLQFLIQYYNGEERAKGNILERFSAQQFPDLHSELNLSSLELGDSALYFCASSVAIESSGYTFGSGTRLTVV.

The rearrangement joins TRBV12-3 or TRBV12-4 to TRBJ2-1, with a possible D match to TRBD2 (6 bases). Trimming shortened V by 6 bases and J by 8 bases, and 20 bases separated the two germline ends. There are 15 residues in the CDR3. The CDR3 sequence: CASSRTGSGLHEQFF. The DNA of the CDR3 is TGTGCCAGCAGCCGGACGGGATCGGGACTCCATGAGCAGTTCTTC.

This clonotype has ten or more counts. The rearrangement links TRBV29-1 to TRBJ2-5; TRBD2 aligns across 7 bases. The CDR3 has 16 amino acids. The junction had 16 bases not matched to a gene; V was cut back by 4 bases and J by 5 bases. The germline CDR1 and CDR2 sequences are SQVTM and ANQGSEA. The CDR3 sequence is CSVVGGRERSLETQYF. The CDR3 DNA follows: TGCAGCGTTGTAGGTGGGCGGGAGAGAAGTTTGGAGACCCAGTACTTC.

This clonotype showed up many times. V is TRBV29-1 and J is TRBJ2-7, with 8 positions matching TRBD1. The germline CDR1 and CDR2 sequences are SQVTM and ANQGSEA. The trim removed 1 base at V and 4 bases at J, leaving 6 bases unmatched. The CDR3 is 14 amino acids. CDR3 protein: CSVEGWTGTYEQYF. The CDR3 coding sequence is TGCAGCGTTGAAGGCTGGACAGGGACATACGAGCAGTACTTC.

The gene calls are TRBV20-1 and TRBJ1-5; D is perhaps TRBD1 (5 bases). CDR3 length equals 13 residues. Trimming removed 5 bases at V and 2 bases at J, with 10 bases between. In germline, CDR1 is DFQATT, CDR2 SNEGSKA (reference sequence). CDR3 DNA sequence: TGCAGTGCTCCAGGGCCAGGCAATCAGCCCCAGCATTTT. Protein sequence: CSAPGPGNQPQHF.

This clonotype was picked up a small number of times. The chain combines TRBV3-1 with TRBJ2-1, with D possibly matching TRBD2 (6 bases). The CDR3 length is 16 residues. Germline CDR1 and CDR2: LGHDT and YNNKEL (reference sequence). V dropped 3 bases and J dropped 5 bases, with 17 bases sitting between them. The DNA of the CDR3 is TGTGCCAGCAGCCACGAACTAGCCGGTGGCCACAATGAGCAGTTCTTC. This sequence encodes CASSHELAGGHNEQFF.

The chain combines TRBV5-4 with TRBJ1-4; the match to TRBD1 covers 12 bases. V shed 3 bases and J 8 bases; nucleotides not matched to a gene: 5. This CDR3 region has 15 residues. Germline V gives CDR1 SGHNT, CDR2 YYREEE (reference sequence). CDR3 protein: CASSSRDRGQEKLFF. The CDR3 nucleotides are TGTGCCAGCAGCTCCCGGGACAGGGGGCAGGAAAAACTGTTTTTT.

V usage is TRBV13 and J usage is TRBJ2-7; D call uncertain. There are 12 residues in the CDR3. Germline V gives CDR1 PRHDT, CDR2 FYEKMQ (reference sequence). V was clipped by 5 bases and J by 7 bases, with 12 bases between them. CDR3 loop: CASSENLREQYF. Written as DNA, the CDR3 is TGTGCCAGCAGCGAAAATCTGCGGGAGCAGTACTTC.

This clonotype was recorded a few times. This chain links TRBV18 with TRBJ2-3; 10 bases are shared with TRBD2. Unmatched junction bases numbered 6, after V lost 8 bases and J lost 4 bases. Germline V gene data show CDR1 as KGHSH and CDR2 as LQKENI. This CDR3 is built from 14 residues. The CDR3 region has the DNA TGTGCCAGCAGCCCTAGCGGGAGCGCAGATACGCAGTATTTT. This translates into CASSPSGSADTQYF.

The V gene is TRBV4-1, the J gene TRBJ2-6; D might be TRBD1 or TRBD2, each matching 5 bases. Looked up from germline, CDR1 is MGHRA and CDR2 is YSYEKL. The CDR3 totals 17 residues. The V end was cut by 1 base, the J end by 2 bases, with 12 bases between. The CDR3 is CASSQVRGGAGANVLTF. The CDR3 nucleotides read TGCGCCAGCAGCCAAGTACGTGGGGGAGCTGGGGCCAACGTCCTGACTTTC.

The chain has TRBV27 and TRBJ1-2, with TRBD1 matching over 8 bases. Germline V CDR1 and CDR2: MNHEY, SMNVEV (reference sequence). This CDR3 is built from 16 residues. The ends lost 6 bases at V and 4 bases at J; junction bases unmatched: 13. CDR3 in amino acids: CASSQRTGTHGYGYTF. The CDR3 coding sequence is TGTGCCAGCAGCCAGAGGACAGGGACCCACGGCTATGGCTACACCTTC.

In its sample, this clonotype was seen a few times. The V and J genes are TRBV5-1 and TRBJ1-2, with D tentatively TRBD1 (5 bases). This CDR3 is built from 15 residues. V gave up 2 bases and J gave up 0 bases, with 11 bases separating them. Germline V lookup: CDR1 SGHRS, CDR2 YFSETQ. Here the CDR3 reads CASSFRDRTNYGYTF. The CDR3 bases are TGCGCCAGCAGCTTCCGGGACCGCACTAACTATGGCTACACCTTC.

This chain connects TRBV20-1 to TRBJ2-3; tentative D call: TRBD1 (5 bases). Germline assignment: CDR1 DFQATT and CDR2 SNEGSKA (reference sequence). V lost 2 bases and J 0 bases, leaving 6 bases between the germline ends. CDR3 length equals 13 residues. CDR3 region: CSARQGSTDTQYF. As DNA, the CDR3 is TGCAGTGCTAGACAGGGAAGCACAGATACGCAGTATTTT.

The table lists this clonotype with a few counts. V usage is TRBV7-8 and J usage is TRBJ2-1; D gene ambiguous. The CDR3 has 15 amino acids. V dropped 0 bases and J dropped 2 bases, with 8 bases sitting between them. Germline CDR1 is SGHVS and CDR2 is FQNEAQ. CDR3 nucleotide sequence: TGTGCCAGCAGCTTAGCAGGATTCCCCTACAATGAGCAGTTCTTC. Translated: CASSLAGFPYNEQFF.

This clonotype was counted ten times or more. The gene calls are TRBV5-6 and TRBJ1-2; D might be TRBD1 (6 bases). Germline V gene sequence: CDR1 SGHDT, CDR2 YYEEEE. V was cut by 3 bases and J by 4 bases, with 10 bases left in between. The CDR3 totals 13 residues. Here the CDR3 DNA reads TGTGCCAGCAGCTCCAGGGGCTTCTATGGCTACACCTTC. This translates into CASSSRGFYGYTF.

The J gene is TRBJ2-3, the V gene TRBV4-1; D remains unclear. V was shortened by 1 base and J by 3 bases, with 11 bases between the two germline ends. The CDR3 runs 15 residues. Germline V gene data show CDR1 as MGHRA and CDR2 as YSYEKL. The CDR3 reads CASSQARGTTDTQYF. The CDR3 nucleotides are TGCGCCAGCAGCCAAGCACGCGGAACAACAGATACGCAGTATTTT.

On this clonotype: A much larger clone differs from this one at a single base, so this may be a read error. The chain combines TRBV29-1 with TRBJ2-1, with 10 positions matching TRBD1. This CDR3 is 14 amino acids long. From germline, CDR1 is SQVTM and CDR2 ANQGSEA. V lost 4 bases to trimming and J lost 6 bases; unmatched junction nucleotides: 6. The CDR3 DNA sequence: TGCAGCGTTGCTTACCGGACAGGGGGCAATGAGCAGTTCTTC. Encoded protein: CSVAYRTGGNEQFF.

Worth noting for this clonotype: This sequence may be a read error, since a much larger clone differs from it by one base. V gene TRBV5-1 combines with J gene TRBJ2-1; weak D call: TRBD1 (6 bases). Germline V CDR1 and CDR2: SGHRS, YFSETQ. The CDR3 totals 15 residues. The V end lost 0 bases, the J end lost 6 bases, and 13 bases lay between the germline ends. CDR3 bases: TGCGCCAGCAGCTTGGAACAGGGAAAGAGCAATGAGCAGTTCTTC. Encoded protein: CASSLEQGKSNEQFF.

V gene TRBV5-1 combines with J gene TRBJ1-1; 10 bases agree with TRBD1. Germline CDR1 is SGHRS and CDR2 is YFSETQ. V gave up 1 base and J gave up 8 bases; unmatched junction bases: 8. The CDR3 is made up of 15 amino acids. The CDR3, as DNA: TGCGCCAGCAGCTTGTGGGGGGGGACAGGGGAAGAAGCTTTCTTT. This encodes CASSLWGGTGEEAFF.

The V and J genes are TRBV6-6 and TRBJ2-7; TRBD2 matches 13 bases. The J segment lost 7 bases and the V segment lost 4 bases, leaving 10 bases of the junction unmatched. The germline gives CDR1 MNHNY, CDR2 SVGAGI (reference sequence). This CDR3 has 16 residues. CDR3 sequence: CASSLGLAGTVGEQYF. The CDR3 DNA sequence: TGTGCCAGCAGTTTGGGACTAGCGGGAACGGTGGGGGAGCAGTACTTC.

The genes are TRBV2 and TRBJ2-1, with a possible D match to TRBD2 (7 bases). Germline values: CDR1 SNHLY, CDR2 FYNNEI. CDR3 length: 12 amino acids. Trimming cost V 3 bases and J 10 bases, with 10 bases left between them. Here the CDR3 DNA reads TGTGCCAGCAGTGAGGGGGGGCCGGAGCAGTTCTTC. It specifies CASSEGGPEQFF.

This clonotype was seen only a few times. The chain employs TRBV12-3 or TRBV12-4 and TRBJ2-3; D uncertain. The V and J ends lost 6 bases and 4 bases respectively, with 17 bases between them. CDR3 size: 15 residues. The CDR3 region is CASRYTSATADTQYF. The CDR3, as DNA: TGTGCCAGCAGATATACTTCGGCGACCGCAGATACGCAGTATTTT.

This clonotype was observed a few times. This chain links TRBV7-9 with TRBJ2-7; 8 bases map to TRBD1. The J segment lost 3 bases and the V segment lost 2 bases, leaving 9 bases of the junction unmatched. The CDR3 runs to 16 residues. Germline lookup yields CDR1 SEHNR and CDR2 FQNEAQ (reference sequence). The CDR3 reads CASSLTRDRNNYEQYF. CDR3 DNA: TGTGCCAGCAGCTTAACCCGGGACAGGAATAACTACGAGCAGTACTTC.

This clonotype has just a few counts. V usage is TRBV20-1 and J usage is TRBJ2-1; TRBD1 aligns across 8 bases. Germline lookup yields CDR1 DFQATT and CDR2 SNEGSKA (reference sequence). The CDR3 is made up of 15 amino acids. The ends lost 0 bases at V and 11 bases at J; junction bases unmatched: 12. Here the CDR3 reads CSARDGQGLVGKQFF. CDR3 coding DNA: TGCAGTGCTAGAGATGGACAGGGTTTGGTCGGGAAGCAGTTCTTC.